The 21 T cell receptor beta chains given below trace back to one sample, sequenced in a study of graft-versus-host responses after intestinal transplantation. No antigen has been identified for these receptors. This table comes from immunoSEQ multiplex PCR, and its TCRdb copy is limited to in-frame clones, with some not included. This table has fewer than 150,000 clones, around 94% appearing once. Sequenced material: unstimulated CD4+ T cells sorted from spleen or lymph node cells, taken before intestinal transplant. These receptors all stem from a human donor who received an intestinal transplant.

The chain carries TRBV10-2 and TRBJ2-1; D is perhaps TRBD2 (6 bases). Germline V gives CDR1 WSHSY, CDR2 SAAADI. This CDR3 contains 14 residues. Trimming left V 2 bases short and J 10 bases short, with 15 bases between. The CDR3 is CASSEQGLQNEQFF. CDR3 sequence (DNA): TGCGCCAGCAGTGAGCAGGGACTTCAAAACGAGCAGTTCTTC.

The V gene is TRBV7-2, the J gene TRBJ1-5; tentative D call: TRBD1 (6 bases). V dropped 4 bases and J dropped 7 bases, with 17 bases sitting between them. Per the germline V gene, CDR1 is SGHTA and CDR2 is FQGNSA. The CDR3 extends over 15 amino acids. The CDR3 DNA sequence: TGTGCCAGCAGCTCTTCCGGACAGTTTTCCCAGCCCCAGCATTTT. The encoded protein is CASSSSGQFSQPQHF.

The chain couples TRBV6-1 to TRBJ1-5, with 7 bases identical to TRBD1. The ends lost 5 bases at V and 6 bases at J; junction bases unmatched: 7. The V gene's germline CDR1 is MNHNS and CDR2 SASEGT. The CDR3 is 14 residues long. The CDR3 sequence: CASSYRQGSQPQHF. CDR3 coding DNA: TGTGCCAGCAGTTATAGACAGGGTAGTCAGCCCCAGCATTTT.

The chain links TRBV7-3 to TRBJ2-3; the D call may be TRBD1 or TRBD2 (5 bases each). The germline gives CDR1 SGHTA, CDR2 FQGTGA. There are 13 residues in the CDR3. The V and J ends lost 5 bases and 4 bases respectively, with 10 bases between them. CDR3 sequence: CASSAQGADTQYF. CDR3 DNA sequence: TGTGCCAGCAGCGCTCAGGGAGCAGATACGCAGTATTTT.

The genes are TRBV9 and TRBJ2-2; unclear D gene. Trimming left V 3 bases short and J 4 bases short, with 13 bases between. Germline V gives CDR1 SGDLS, CDR2 YYNGEE. This CDR3 spans 15 amino acids. CDR3 amino acids: CASSERNQATGELFF. In DNA, the CDR3 is TGTGCCAGCAGCGAGCGAAACCAGGCCACCGGGGAGCTGTTTTTT.

As DNA, the CDR3 is TGTGCCAGCGCCCTGACGGCCTCCAATTCACCCCTCCACTTT. Its protein is CASALTASNSPLHF. V is TRBV6-5 and J is TRBJ1-6; D not resolved. V gave up 8 bases and J gave up 7 bases, with 15 bases separating them. CDR1 and CDR2 from the germline V gene are MNHEY and SVGAGI. CDR3 length equals 14 residues.

In DNA form, the CDR3 reads TGTGCCAGTAGTGCGGGGAGGGAGACCAAAAACATTCAGTACTTC. Amino acid sequence: CASSAGRETKNIQYF. The gene calls are TRBV19 and TRBJ2-4, with 7 bases aligning to TRBD2. This CDR3 has 15 amino acids. The V gene end was trimmed by 5 bases and the J gene end by 2 bases; junction bases not matched to a gene: 6. Germline CDR1 reads LNHDA; CDR2 reads SQIVND (reference sequence).

This chain uses TRBV6-6 with TRBJ2-7; 7 bases are a match to TRBD1. The CDR3 covers 14 residues. The V and J ends lost 5 bases and 4 bases, in that order; junction bases with no gene match: 8. From germline, CDR1 is MNHNY and CDR2 SVGAGI (reference sequence). CDR3 in amino acids: CASSSTGDVYEQYF. The CDR3 nucleotides are TGTGCCAGCAGTAGTACAGGGGATGTTTACGAGCAGTACTTC.

CDR3 protein: CASSPLSGEAGELFF. The CDR3 nucleotides read TGTGCCAGCTCACCACTGTCCGGTGAAGCCGGGGAGCTGTTTTTT. The chain carries TRBV18 and TRBJ2-2; D is unclear. Per the germline V gene, CDR1 is KGHSH and CDR2 is LQKENI. CDR3 length: 15 amino acids. The ends were cut back, 1 base at V and 6 bases at J, with 12 bases in the middle.

The chain employs TRBV6-1 and TRBJ1-1; D gene ambiguous. V was shortened by 3 bases and J by 0 bases, with 8 bases between the two germline ends. The CDR3 contains 14 residues. Germline V gene lookup returns CDR1 MNHNS and CDR2 SASEGT. CDR3 sequence: CASSDSGLNTEAFF. The CDR3 DNA reads as TGTGCCAGCAGTGATTCAGGTCTGAACACTGAAGCTTTCTTT.

Regarding this clone: Germline is not matched at one junction end, which may reflect a read error. Other nucleotide sequences from this sample produce the same CDR3. The CDR3 DNA reads TGTGCCAGCAGCGAAGTCGGCGGGGACGAGCAGTACTTC. It specifies CASSEVGGDEQYF. This chain joins TRBV6-1 and TRBJ2-7; D possibly corresponds to TRBD2 (6 bases). The CDR3 runs 13 residues. In germline, CDR1 is MNHNS, CDR2 SASEGT.

The J gene is TRBJ2-1, the V gene TRBV9; 7 bases map to TRBD2. The CDR3 is made up of 16 amino acids. The J segment lost 0 bases and the V segment lost 3 bases, leaving 6 bases of the junction unmatched. Germline CDR1 is SGDLS and CDR2 is YYNGEE. The DNA of the CDR3 is TGTGCCAGCAGCGATACTAGCGATAGCTCCTACAATGAGCAGTTCTTC. This codes for CASSDTSDSSYNEQFF.

This chain joins TRBV5-1 and TRBJ2-5; D might be TRBD1 (6 bases). The V end lost 0 bases, the J end lost 3 bases, and 9 bases lay between the germline ends. The CDR3 has 14 residues. The V gene's germline CDR1 is SGHRS and CDR2 YFSETQ. CDR3 loop: CASSLGRTEETQYF. The CDR3 region has the DNA TGCGCCAGCAGCTTGGGTAGGACAGAAGAGACCCAGTACTTC. The full variable domain, its missing parts supplied by reference TRBV5-1 and TRBJ2-5, is KAGVTQTPRYLIKTRGQQVTLSCSPISGHRSVSWYQQTPGQGLQFLFEYFSETQRNKGNFPGRFSGRQFSNSRSEMNVSTLELGDSALYLCASSLGRTEETQYFGPGTRLLVL.

The chain recombines TRBV10-3 with TRBJ1-4, with D tentatively TRBD1 (6 bases). The CDR3 runs to 14 residues. V lost 4 bases and J 8 bases, leaving 14 bases between the germline ends. Germline V gives CDR1 ENHRY, CDR2 SYGVKD. CDR3 sequence (DNA): TGTGCCATCAGTGGATCAGGGGCGGGGGAAAAACTGTTTTTT. This encodes CAISGSGAGEKLFF.

The J gene is TRBJ1-6, the V gene TRBV5-6, with 8 positions matching TRBD1. V dropped 4 bases and J dropped 0; count of bases not matched to a gene: 12. In germline, CDR1 is SGHDT, CDR2 YYEEEE. The CDR3 is 19 amino acids. Here the CDR3 reads CASSKDRAGISSYNSPLHF. CDR3 sequence (DNA): TGTGCCAGCAGCAAGGACAGGGCCGGTATAAGCTCCTATAATTCACCCCTCCACTTT.

The chain recombines TRBV5-1 with TRBJ1-4, with 7 bases fitting TRBD1. The trim removed 0 bases at V and 8 bases at J, leaving 7 bases unmatched. This CDR3 is 15 amino acids long. The germline V gene encodes CDR1 SGHRS and CDR2 YFSETQ. The CDR3 spells CASSLEVGQSEKLFF. In nucleotides, the CDR3 is TGCGCCAGCAGCTTGGAAGTGGGACAGAGCGAAAAACTGTTTTTT.

The genes are TRBV5-1 and TRBJ1-2, with 7 bases identical to TRBD1. From germline, CDR1 is SGHRS and CDR2 YFSETQ. CDR3 size: 16 residues. The V segment lost 0 bases and the J segment 2 bases; nucleotides outside the gene matches: 7. The chain's CDR3 is CASSLEDRSTNYGYTF. The CDR3, as DNA: TGCGCCAGCAGCTTGGAGGACAGGTCTACCAACTATGGCTACACCTTC. Using reference TRBV5-1 and TRBJ1-2 for the parts outside the CDR3, the full variable domain is KAGVTQTPRYLIKTRGQQVTLSCSPISGHRSVSWYQQTPGQGLQFLFEYFSETQRNKGNFPGRFSGRQFSNSRSEMNVSTLELGDSALYLCASSLEDRSTNYGYTFGSGTRLTVV.

The V and J genes are TRBV11-2 and TRBJ2-1; D gene uncertain. In germline, CDR1 is SGHAT, CDR2 FQNNGV. Trimming pared 1 base from V and 3 bases from J, leaving 7 bases between. This CDR3 spans 14 amino acids. The CDR3 reads CASSLAGHYNEQFF. The CDR3, as DNA: TGTGCCAGCAGCTTAGCGGGCCACTACAATGAGCAGTTCTTC.

This chain joins TRBV12-5 and TRBJ2-7; no clear D gene. Trimming shortened V by 3 bases and J by 7 bases, and 10 bases separated the two germline ends. The germline CDR1 and CDR2 sequences are LGHNT and FRNRAP. The CDR3 consists of 12 residues. CDR3 sequence: CASGLSPLEQYF. DNA of the CDR3: TGTGCTAGTGGTTTATCCCCCTTGGAGCAGTACTTC.

V gene TRBV5-6 combines with J gene TRBJ2-1; 11 bases map to TRBD2. V lost 4 bases, J lost 6 bases, and 6 bases stayed unmatched. Germline lookup yields CDR1 SGHDT and CDR2 YYEEEE. This CDR3 is built from 15 residues. Here the CDR3 reads CASSLLAGGPNEQFF. CDR3 sequence (DNA): TGTGCCAGCAGCCTCCTAGCGGGGGGCCCCAATGAGCAGTTCTTC.

CDR3 bases: TGTGCCAGCAGTGAAGATACCCGAGACGAGCAGTACTTC. Protein sequence: CASSEDTRDEQYF. The chain links TRBV6-1 to TRBJ2-7; no clear D. The CDR3 is made up of 13 amino acids. CDR1 MNHNS and CDR2 SASEGT come from the germline V gene. Trimming removed 1 base at V and 5 bases at J, with 9 bases between.